Given below is one T cell receptor (beta chain) in context. The antigen is undetermined. This sample stems from a study of cytomegalovirus exposure and HLA in healthy donors. Study background: Unique TCR beta sequences numbering 117 million came from about 180 million T cells in an earlier analysis. Study-level points and caveats: Later analysis identified a missense DCLRE1C variant that was linked to TCR beta V- and J-gene trimming. In an earlier analysis, about 87% or about 30%: the productive usage of most TCR beta V segments.

The CDR3 has 14 residues. V dropped 3 bases and J dropped 2 bases, with 8 bases sitting between them. The germline CDR1 and CDR2 sequences are MDHEN and SYDVKM. Primers included in the PCR were 60 Vbeta and 13 Jbeta primers. Authors' analysis steps: Tens of millions of unique TCR beta chains, about 11 million of them shared, were counted by a later analysis. This table comes from immunoSEQ multiplex PCR, and its TCRdb copy is limited to in-frame clones, with some not included. V and J calls plus clone size are reproduced from that table; the DNA served to infer D and trimming. The table lists around 85,000 clones, 70% to 85% of them singletons.

J is TRBJ1-5 and V is TRBV28; D is unresolved. The source is a young man in good health and CMV-seropositive. Sequenced sample: PBMCs. CDR3 sequence (DNA): TGTGCCAGCAGTTTCGGGAGGCGCAATCAGCCCCAGCATTTT. Protein: CASSFGRRNQPQHF.